Listed here are 19 T cell receptor beta chains from one sample, sequenced in a study of CD8 T cells in Susac syndrome. Reverse transcription of roughly 0.45 to 1 ug RNA was performed with random hexamers. Using its own MiXCR run on the immunoSEQ multiplex PCR reads, TCRdb lists one record per CDR3 protein. This sample has approximately 110,000 distinct CDR3 sequences; around 95% occur once, and the top ten carry over 0.07%. Sequencing was carried out using CD4+ T cells from PBMCs. These TCRs come from a human donor in good health.

The chain's CDR3 is CASSLRGSNEKLFF. The CDR3 DNA sequence: TGTGCCAGCAGCCTCAGGGGTTCTAATGAAAAACTGTTTTTT. The J gene is TRBJ1-4, the V gene TRBV11-2; a possible D gene is TRBD1 (6 bases). Trimming removed 5 bases from V and 3 bases from J, with 10 bases in between. The CDR3 has 14 amino acids. From germline, CDR1 is SGHAT and CDR2 FQNNGV.

This clonotype has a handful of counts. The chain joins TRBV18 to TRBJ2-7; maybe TRBD2 (6 bases). V was pared by 1 base and J by 4 bases, with 8 bases between. This CDR3 contains 13 residues. Germline V lookup: CDR1 KGHSH, CDR2 LQKENI. The CDR3 region has the DNA TGTGCCAGCTCACCACTCGGAGGGTACGAGCAGTACTTC. Encoded protein: CASSPLGGYEQYF.

This chain connects TRBV7-2 to TRBJ2-1; perhaps TRBD2 as D (5 bases). V was shortened by 4 bases and J by 4 bases, with 11 bases between the two germline ends. Per the germline V gene, CDR1 is SGHTA and CDR2 is FQGNSA. The CDR3 has 14 residues. This CDR3 is CASSSGLDYNEQFF. CDR3 nucleotides: TGTGCCAGCAGCTCCGGACTGGATTACAATGAGCAGTTCTTC.

The gene calls are TRBV12-3 or TRBV12-4 and TRBJ1-2; D remains unclear. V was pared by 9 bases and J by 6 bases, with 17 bases between. The CDR3 is 13 residues long. The CDR3 nucleotides read TGTGCCAGTCTCCTGGGAGGCCTCGATGGCTACACCTTC. This sequence encodes CASLLGGLDGYTF.

The chain has TRBV11-2 and TRBJ1-1; TRBD1 is a possible D gene (5 bases). CDR3 size: 14 residues. Deletions cut 3 bases from V and 2 bases from J, with 10 bases between. From germline, CDR1 is SGHAT and CDR2 FQNNGV. The CDR3 nucleotides are TGTGCCAGCAGCTTTACGGGGCCTAACACTGAAGCTTTCTTT. Protein product: CASSFTGPNTEAFF.

This chain joins TRBV5-6 and TRBJ1-2, with 7 bases identical to TRBD1. Trimming at V came to 6 bases and at J to 10 bases, leaving 9 bases not matched to a gene. CDR1 is SGHDT and CDR2 is YYEEEE in the germline V gene. This CDR3 contains 12 residues. DNA for the CDR3: TGTGCCAGCACCGCCGGACAGGACTACTACACCTTC. It encodes CASTAGQDYYTF.

This CDR3 reads CAWRVGLITGELFF. CDR3 nucleotides: TGTGCCTGGAGAGTGGGACTCATCACCGGGGAGCTGTTTTTT. The chain has TRBV30 and TRBJ2-2; maybe TRBD2 (6 bases). This CDR3 has 14 amino acids. Germline lookup yields CDR1 GTSNPN and CDR2 SVGIG (reference sequence). Trimming left V 3 bases short and J 4 bases short, with 12 bases between.

The rearrangement joins TRBV20-1 to TRBJ2-2; D perhaps matches TRBD1 (6 bases). V was trimmed by 2 bases and J by 3 bases, leaving 10 bases between them. The CDR3 spans 14 residues. Per germline, CDR1 DFQATT and CDR2 SNEGSKA (reference sequence). The CDR3, as DNA: TGCAGTGCTAGACAGGGGTTCGACACCGGGGAGCTGTTTTTT. Protein product: CSARQGFDTGELFF.

The V call is TRBV7-2, the J call TRBJ1-2; TRBD1 is a possible D gene (6 bases). There are 13 residues in the CDR3. Per germline, CDR1 SGHTA and CDR2 FQGNSA. The ends were cut back, 5 bases at V and 8 bases at J, with 15 bases in the middle. The CDR3, as DNA: TGTGCCAGCAGCGACCTAATACAGGGAGGCTACACCTTC. It specifies CASSDLIQGGYTF.

V gene TRBV12-5 combines with J gene TRBJ2-1; D not certain. Germline values: CDR1 LGHNT, CDR2 FRNRAP. V gave up 5 bases and J gave up 2 bases, with 1 base separating them. The CDR3 runs 11 residues. The CDR3 spells CASGPYNEQFF. The CDR3 DNA is TGTGCTAGTGGTCCCTACAATGAGCAGTTCTTC.

The chain uses TRBV5-4 and TRBJ1-2; TRBD1 might be the D (5 bases). The germline V and J ends were trimmed by 3 bases and 4 bases, with 10 bases remaining between them. The CDR3 contains 13 residues. Germline V gene sequence: CDR1 SGHNT, CDR2 YYREEE (reference sequence). The DNA for the CDR3 is TGTGCCAGCAGCTCGCGGGACTTCTATGGCTACACCTTC. It is translated as CASSSRDFYGYTF.

The rearrangement joins TRBV9 to TRBJ1-5; D is possibly TRBD1 (5 bases). The CDR3 loop spans 18 amino acids. Trimming took 2 bases from V and 7 from J, leaving 25 bases between them. Germline assignment: CDR1 SGDLS and CDR2 YYNGEE. The CDR3 region has the DNA TGTGCCAGCAGCGTGAAGAGGCACAATAGGAGGGGCGAGCAGCCCCAGCATTTT. This encodes CASSVKRHNRRGEQPQHF.

As DNA, the CDR3 is TGTGCCAGCAGCTTAGCCCCGACTACCACAGATACGCAGTATTTT. It codes for CASSLAPTTTDTQYF. The gene calls are TRBV7-2 and TRBJ2-3, with D perhaps matching TRBD2 (5 bases). Trimming stripped 0 bases from V and 2 bases from J, with 9 bases between. Per the germline V gene, CDR1 is SGHTA and CDR2 is FQGNSA. The CDR3 is made up of 15 amino acids.

This sequence joins TRBV5-1 and TRBJ2-7; 7 nucleotides match TRBD2. Germline assignment: CDR1 SGHRS and CDR2 YFSETQ. The CDR3 is made up of 15 amino acids. The trim removed 4 bases at V and 3 bases at J, leaving 10 bases unmatched. The CDR3 DNA is TGCGCCAGCAGCGCGAGCGGGGAGGCGTTCTACGAGCAGTACTTC. Its protein product is CASSASGEAFYEQYF.

The rearrangement uses TRBV3-1 and TRBJ1-2; 8 bases match TRBD1. The CDR3 runs to 16 residues. V lost 1 base, J lost 4 bases, and 8 bases stayed unmatched. Looked up from germline, CDR1 is LGHDT and CDR2 is YNNKEL (reference sequence). This CDR3 reads CASSQAGGDSPYGYTF. The CDR3 DNA reads as TGTGCCAGCAGCCAAGCAGGGGGCGACTCCCCCTATGGCTACACCTTC.

The chain couples TRBV5-1 to TRBJ2-1; TRBD1 matches 7 bases. Germline V gives CDR1 SGHRS, CDR2 YFSETQ. CDR3 size: 15 residues. The junction had 6 bases not matched to a gene; V was cut back by 4 bases and J by 2 bases. The CDR3 region has the DNA TGCGCCAGCAGCCTCGAGACAGGGCCCTACAATGAGCAGTTCTTC. Its translation is CASSLETGPYNEQFF.

The CDR3 nucleotides read TGTGCCACCAGTGATGGACAGGGGATCGGGGATACGCAGTATTTT. Protein: CATSDGQGIGDTQYF. V is TRBV24-1 and J is TRBJ2-3; 9 bases are shared with TRBD1. V was clipped by 3 bases and J by 6 bases; unmatched bases: 6. Germline-derived CDR1 and CDR2 are KGHDR and SFDVKD. The CDR3 loop spans 15 amino acids.

The chain is built from TRBV5-6 and TRBJ2-6; TRBD2 matches 7 bases. The V segment lost 1 base and the J segment 3 bases; nucleotides outside the gene matches: 1. Germline V lookup: CDR1 SGHDT, CDR2 YYEEEE. The CDR3 spans 15 residues. CDR3 nucleotides: TGTGCCAGCAGCTTGCGGGGGGTTGGGGCCAACGTCCTGACTTTC. Translation gives CASSLRGVGANVLTF.

This chain links TRBV20-1 with TRBJ2-3; D gene uncertain. The CDR3 extends over 14 amino acids. Germline values: CDR1 DFQATT, CDR2 SNEGSKA (reference sequence). Trimming took 0 bases from V and 1 from J, leaving 8 bases between them. As DNA, the CDR3 is TGCAGTGCTAGAGAGGATAAACGCACAGATACGCAGTATTTT. Translating it yields CSAREDKRTDTQYF.